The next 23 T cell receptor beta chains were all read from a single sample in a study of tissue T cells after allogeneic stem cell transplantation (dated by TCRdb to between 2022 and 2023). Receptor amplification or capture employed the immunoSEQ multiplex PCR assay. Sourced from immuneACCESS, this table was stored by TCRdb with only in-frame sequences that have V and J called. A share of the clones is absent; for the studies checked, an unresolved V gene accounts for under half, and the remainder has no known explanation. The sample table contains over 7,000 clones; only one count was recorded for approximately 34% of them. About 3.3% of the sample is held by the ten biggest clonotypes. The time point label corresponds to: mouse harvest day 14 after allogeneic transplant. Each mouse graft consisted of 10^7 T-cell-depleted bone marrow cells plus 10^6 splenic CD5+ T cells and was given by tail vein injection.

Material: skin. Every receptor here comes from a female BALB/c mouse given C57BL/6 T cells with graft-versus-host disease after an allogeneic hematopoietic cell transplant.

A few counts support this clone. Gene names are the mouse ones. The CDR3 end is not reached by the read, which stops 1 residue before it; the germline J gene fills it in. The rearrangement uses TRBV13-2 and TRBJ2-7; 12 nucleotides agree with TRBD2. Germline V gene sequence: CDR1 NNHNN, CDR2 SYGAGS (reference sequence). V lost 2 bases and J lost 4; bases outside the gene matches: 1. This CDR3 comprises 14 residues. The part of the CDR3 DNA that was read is TGTGCCAGCGGTGACGGGACTGGGGGGTATGAACAGTAC. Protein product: CASGDGTGGYEQY. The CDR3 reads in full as CASGDGTGGYEQYF.

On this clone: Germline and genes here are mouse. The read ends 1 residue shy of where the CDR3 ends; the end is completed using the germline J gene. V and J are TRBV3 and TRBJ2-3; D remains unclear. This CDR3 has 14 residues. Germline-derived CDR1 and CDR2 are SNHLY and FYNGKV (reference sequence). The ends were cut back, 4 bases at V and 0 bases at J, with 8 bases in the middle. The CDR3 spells CASSSQISAETLYF. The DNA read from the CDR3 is TGTGCCAGCAGCTCCCAAATTAGTGCAGAAACGCTGTAT.

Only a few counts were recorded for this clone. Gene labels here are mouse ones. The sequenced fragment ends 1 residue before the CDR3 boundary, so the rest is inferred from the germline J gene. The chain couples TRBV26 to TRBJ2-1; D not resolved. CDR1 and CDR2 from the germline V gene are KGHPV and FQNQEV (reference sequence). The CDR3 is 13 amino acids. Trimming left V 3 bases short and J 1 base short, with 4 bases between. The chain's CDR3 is CASSLQNYAEQFF. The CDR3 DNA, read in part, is TGTGCCAGCAGTCTTCAGAACTATGCTGAGCAGTTC.

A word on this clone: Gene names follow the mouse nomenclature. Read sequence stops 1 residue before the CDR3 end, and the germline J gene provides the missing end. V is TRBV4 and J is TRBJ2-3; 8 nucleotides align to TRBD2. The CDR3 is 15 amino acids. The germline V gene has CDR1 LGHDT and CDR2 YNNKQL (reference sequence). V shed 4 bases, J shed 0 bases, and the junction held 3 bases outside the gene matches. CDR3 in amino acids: CASSFTGGSAETLYF. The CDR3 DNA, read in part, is TGTGCCAGCAGCTTTACTGGGGGTAGTGCAGAAACGCTGTAT.

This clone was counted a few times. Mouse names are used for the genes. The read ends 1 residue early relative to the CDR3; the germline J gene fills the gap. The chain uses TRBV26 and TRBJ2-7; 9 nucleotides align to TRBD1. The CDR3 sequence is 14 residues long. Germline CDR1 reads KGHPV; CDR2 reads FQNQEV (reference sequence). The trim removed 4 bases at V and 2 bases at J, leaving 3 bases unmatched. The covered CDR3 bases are TGTGCCAGCAGTCAGGGGACAGGGCCCTATGAACAGTAC. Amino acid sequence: CASSQGTGPYEQY. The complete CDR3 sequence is CASSQGTGPYEQYF. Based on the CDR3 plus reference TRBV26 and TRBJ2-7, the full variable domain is NSKVIQTPRYLVKGQGQKAKMRCIPEKGHPVVFWYQQNKNNEFKFLINFQNQEVLQQIDMTEKRFSAECPSNSPCSLEIQSSEAGDSALYLCASSQGTGPYEQYFGPGTRLTVL.

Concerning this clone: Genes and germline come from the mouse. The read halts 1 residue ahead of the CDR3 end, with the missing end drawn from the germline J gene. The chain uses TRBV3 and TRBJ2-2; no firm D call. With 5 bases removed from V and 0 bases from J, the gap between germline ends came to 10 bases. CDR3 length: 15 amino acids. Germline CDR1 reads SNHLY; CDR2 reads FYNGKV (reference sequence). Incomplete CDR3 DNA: TGTGCCAGCAGCCCTCGAGCGGCAAACACCGGGCAGCTCTAC. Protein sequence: CASSPRAANTGQLY. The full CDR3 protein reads CASSPRAANTGQLYF.

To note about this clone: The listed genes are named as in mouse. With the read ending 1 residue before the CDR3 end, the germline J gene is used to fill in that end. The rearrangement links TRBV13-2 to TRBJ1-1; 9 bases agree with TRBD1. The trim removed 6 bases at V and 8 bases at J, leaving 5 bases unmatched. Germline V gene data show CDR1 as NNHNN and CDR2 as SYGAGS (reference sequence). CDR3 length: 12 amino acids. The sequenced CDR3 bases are TGTGCCAGCGACCGGGACAGGGACGAAGTCTTC. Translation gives CASDRDRDEVF. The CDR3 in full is CASDRDRDEVFF.

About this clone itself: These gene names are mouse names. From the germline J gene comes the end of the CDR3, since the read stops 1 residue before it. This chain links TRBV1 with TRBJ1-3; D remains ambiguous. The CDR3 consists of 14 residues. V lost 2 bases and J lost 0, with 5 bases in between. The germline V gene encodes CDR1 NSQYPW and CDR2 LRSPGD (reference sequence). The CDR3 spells CTCSARDSGNTLYF. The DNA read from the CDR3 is TGCACCTGCAGTGCAAGAGATTCTGGAAATACGCTCTAT. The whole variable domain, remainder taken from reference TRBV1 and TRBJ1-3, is VTLLEQNPRWRLVPRGQAVNLRCILKNSQYPWMSWYQQDLQKQLQWLFTLRSPGDKEVKSLPGADYLATRVTDTELRLQVANMSQGRTLYCTCSARDSGNTLYFGEGSRLIVV.

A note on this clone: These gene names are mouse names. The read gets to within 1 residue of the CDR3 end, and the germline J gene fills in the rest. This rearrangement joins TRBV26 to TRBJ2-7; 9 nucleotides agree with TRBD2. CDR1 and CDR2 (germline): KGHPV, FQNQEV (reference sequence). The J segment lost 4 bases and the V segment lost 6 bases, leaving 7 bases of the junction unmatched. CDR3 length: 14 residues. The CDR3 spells CASSLTGGPYEQYF. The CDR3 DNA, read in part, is TGTGCCAGCAGCCTGACTGGGGGCCCTTATGAACAGTAC.

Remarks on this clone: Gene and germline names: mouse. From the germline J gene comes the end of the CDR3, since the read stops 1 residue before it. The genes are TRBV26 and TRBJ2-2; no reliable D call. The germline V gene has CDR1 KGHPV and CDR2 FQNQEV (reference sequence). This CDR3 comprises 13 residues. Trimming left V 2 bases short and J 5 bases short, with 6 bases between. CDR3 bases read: TGTGCCAGCAGTCTGACCGGGACCGGGCAGCTCTAC. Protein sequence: CASSLTGTGQLY. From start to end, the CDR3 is CASSLTGTGQLYF.

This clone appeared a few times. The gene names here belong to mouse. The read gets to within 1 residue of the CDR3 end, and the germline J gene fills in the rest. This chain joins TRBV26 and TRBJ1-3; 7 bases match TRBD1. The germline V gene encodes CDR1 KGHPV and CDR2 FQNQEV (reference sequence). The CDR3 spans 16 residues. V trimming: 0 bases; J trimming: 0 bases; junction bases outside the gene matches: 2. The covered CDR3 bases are TGTGCCAGCAGTCTGTCACAGGGGCGTTCTGGAAATACGCTCTAT. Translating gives CASSLSQGRSGNTLY. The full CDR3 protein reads CASSLSQGRSGNTLYF. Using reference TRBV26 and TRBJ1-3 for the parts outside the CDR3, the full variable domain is NSKVIQTPRYLVKGQGQKAKMRCIPEKGHPVVFWYQQNKNNEFKFLINFQNQEVLQQIDMTEKRFSAECPSNSPCSLEIQSSEAGDSALYLCASSLSQGRSGNTLYFGEGSRLIVV.

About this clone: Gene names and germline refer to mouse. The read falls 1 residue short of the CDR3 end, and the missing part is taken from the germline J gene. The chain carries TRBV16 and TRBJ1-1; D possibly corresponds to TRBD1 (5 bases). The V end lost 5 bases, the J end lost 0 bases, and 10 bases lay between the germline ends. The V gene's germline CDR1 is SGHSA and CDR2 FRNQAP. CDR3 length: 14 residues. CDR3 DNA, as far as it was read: TGTGCAAGCAGCCCTGGACATGCAAACACAGAAGTCTTC. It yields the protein CASSPGHANTEVF. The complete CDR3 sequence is CASSPGHANTEVFF.

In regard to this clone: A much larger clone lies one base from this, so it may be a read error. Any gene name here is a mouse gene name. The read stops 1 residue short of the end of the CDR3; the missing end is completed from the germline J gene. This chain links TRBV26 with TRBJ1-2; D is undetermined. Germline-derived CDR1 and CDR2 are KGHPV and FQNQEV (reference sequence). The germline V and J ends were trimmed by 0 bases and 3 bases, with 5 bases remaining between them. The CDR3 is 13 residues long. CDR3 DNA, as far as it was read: TGTGCCAGCAGTCTGTCTCCACACTCCGACTACACC. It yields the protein CASSLSPHSDYT. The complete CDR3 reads CASSLSPHSDYTF.

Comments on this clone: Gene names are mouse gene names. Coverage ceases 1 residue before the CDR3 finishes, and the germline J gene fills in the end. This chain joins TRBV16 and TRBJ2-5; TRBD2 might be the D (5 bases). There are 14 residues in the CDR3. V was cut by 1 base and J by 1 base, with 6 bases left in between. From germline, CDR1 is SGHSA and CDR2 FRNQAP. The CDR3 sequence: CASSLAGYQDTQYF. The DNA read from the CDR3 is TGTGCAAGCAGCTTAGCTGGGTACCAAGACACCCAGTAC.

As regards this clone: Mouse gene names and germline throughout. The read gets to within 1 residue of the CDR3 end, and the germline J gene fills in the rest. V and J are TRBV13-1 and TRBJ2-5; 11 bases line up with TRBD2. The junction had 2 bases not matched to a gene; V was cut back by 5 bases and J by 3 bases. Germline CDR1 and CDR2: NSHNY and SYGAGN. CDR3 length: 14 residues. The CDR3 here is CASSRLGGQDTQYF. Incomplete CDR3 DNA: TGTGCCAGCAGCAGACTGGGGGGGCAAGACACCCAGTAC.

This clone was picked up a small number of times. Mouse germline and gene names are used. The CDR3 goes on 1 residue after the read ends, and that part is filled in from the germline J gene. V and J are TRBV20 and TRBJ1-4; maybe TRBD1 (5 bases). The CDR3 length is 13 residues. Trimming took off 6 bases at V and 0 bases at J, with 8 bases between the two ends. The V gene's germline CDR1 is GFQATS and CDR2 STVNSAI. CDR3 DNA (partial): TGTGGTGCCGTGACAGTTTCCAACGAAAGATTATTT. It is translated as CGAVTVSNERLF. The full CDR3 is CGAVTVSNERLFF. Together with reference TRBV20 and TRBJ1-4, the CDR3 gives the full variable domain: GALVYQYPRRTICKSGTSMRMECQAVGFQATSVAWYRQSPQKTFELIALSTVNSAIKYEQNFTQEKFPISHPNLSFSSMTVLNAYLEDRGLYLCGAVTVSNERLFFGHGTKLSVL.

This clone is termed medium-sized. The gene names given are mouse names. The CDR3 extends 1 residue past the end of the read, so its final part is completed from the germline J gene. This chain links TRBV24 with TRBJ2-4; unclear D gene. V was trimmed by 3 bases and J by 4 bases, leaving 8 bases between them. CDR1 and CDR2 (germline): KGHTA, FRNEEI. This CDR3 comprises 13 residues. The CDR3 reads CASSLLTKNTLYF. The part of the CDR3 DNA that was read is TGTGCCAGCAGTCTCCTGACAAAAAACACCTTGTAC.

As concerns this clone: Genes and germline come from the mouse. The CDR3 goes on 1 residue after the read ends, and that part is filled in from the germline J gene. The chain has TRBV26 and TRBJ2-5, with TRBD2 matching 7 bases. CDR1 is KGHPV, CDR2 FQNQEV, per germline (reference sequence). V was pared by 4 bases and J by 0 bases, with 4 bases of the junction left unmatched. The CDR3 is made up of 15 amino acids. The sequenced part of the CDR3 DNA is TGTGCCAGCAGTCCCTGGGGGTTTAACCAAGACACCCAGTAC. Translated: CASSPWGFNQDTQY. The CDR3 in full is CASSPWGFNQDTQYF.

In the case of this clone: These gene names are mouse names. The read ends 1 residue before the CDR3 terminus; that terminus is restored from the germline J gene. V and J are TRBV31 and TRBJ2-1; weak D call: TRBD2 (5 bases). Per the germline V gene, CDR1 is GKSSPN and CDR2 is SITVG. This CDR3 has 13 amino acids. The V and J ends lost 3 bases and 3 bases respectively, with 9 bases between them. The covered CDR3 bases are TGTGCCTGGAGGATTGGGGTCTATGCTGAGCAGTTC. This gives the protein CAWRIGVYAEQF. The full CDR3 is CAWRIGVYAEQFF.

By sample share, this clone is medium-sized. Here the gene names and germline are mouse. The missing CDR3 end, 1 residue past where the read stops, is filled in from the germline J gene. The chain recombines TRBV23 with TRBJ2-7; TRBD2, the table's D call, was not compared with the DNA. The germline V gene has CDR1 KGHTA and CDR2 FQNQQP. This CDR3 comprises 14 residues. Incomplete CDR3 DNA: TGCTCCAGCAGTCGAGAGACTGGGGGGGCTGAACAGTAC. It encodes CSSSRETGGAEQY. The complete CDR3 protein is CSSSRETGGAEQYF.

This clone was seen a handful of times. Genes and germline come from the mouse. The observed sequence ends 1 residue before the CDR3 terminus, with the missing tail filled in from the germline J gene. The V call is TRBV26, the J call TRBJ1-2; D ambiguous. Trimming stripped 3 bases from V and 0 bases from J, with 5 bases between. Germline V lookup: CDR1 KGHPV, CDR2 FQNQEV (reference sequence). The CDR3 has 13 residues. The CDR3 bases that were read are TGTGCCAGCAGTCTACAGACAAACTCCGACTACACC. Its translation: CASSLQTNSDYT. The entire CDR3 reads CASSLQTNSDYTF.

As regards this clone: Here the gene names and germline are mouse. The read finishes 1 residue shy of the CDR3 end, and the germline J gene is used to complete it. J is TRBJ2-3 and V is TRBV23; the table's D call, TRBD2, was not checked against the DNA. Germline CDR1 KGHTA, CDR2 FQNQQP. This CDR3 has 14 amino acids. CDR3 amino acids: CSSSTGTTAETLYF. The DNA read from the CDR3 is TGCTCCAGCAGTACGGGGACTACTGCAGAAACGCTGTAT.

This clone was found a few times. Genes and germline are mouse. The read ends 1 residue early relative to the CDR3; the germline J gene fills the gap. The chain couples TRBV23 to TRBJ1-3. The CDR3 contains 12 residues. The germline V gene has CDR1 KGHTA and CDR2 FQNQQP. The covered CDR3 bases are TGCTCCAGCAGCTCTTCTGGAAATACGCTCTAT. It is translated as CSSSSSGNTLY. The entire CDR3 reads CSSSSSGNTLYF.